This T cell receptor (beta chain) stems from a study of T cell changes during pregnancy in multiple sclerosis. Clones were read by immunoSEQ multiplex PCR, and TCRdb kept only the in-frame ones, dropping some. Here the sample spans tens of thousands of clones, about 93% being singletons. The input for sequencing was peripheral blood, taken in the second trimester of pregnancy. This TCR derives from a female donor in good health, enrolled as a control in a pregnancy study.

The CDR3 spells CASSVRVNTEAFF. The DNA of the CDR3 is TGTGCCAGTAGTGTCAGGGTGAACACTGAAGCTTTCTTT. The chain is built from TRBV19 and TRBJ1-1; a weak D match, TRBD1 (5 bases). Germline CDR1 reads LNHDA; CDR2 reads SQIVND (reference sequence). There are 13 residues in the CDR3. V gave up 5 bases and J gave up 0 bases, with 7 bases separating them. Together with reference TRBV19 and TRBJ1-1, the CDR3 gives the full variable domain: DGGITQSPKYLFRKEGQNVTLSCEQNLNHDAMYWYRQDPGQGLRLIYYSQIVNDFQKGDIAEGYSVSREKKESFPLTVTSAQKNPTAFYLCASSVRVNTEAFFGQGTRLTVV.